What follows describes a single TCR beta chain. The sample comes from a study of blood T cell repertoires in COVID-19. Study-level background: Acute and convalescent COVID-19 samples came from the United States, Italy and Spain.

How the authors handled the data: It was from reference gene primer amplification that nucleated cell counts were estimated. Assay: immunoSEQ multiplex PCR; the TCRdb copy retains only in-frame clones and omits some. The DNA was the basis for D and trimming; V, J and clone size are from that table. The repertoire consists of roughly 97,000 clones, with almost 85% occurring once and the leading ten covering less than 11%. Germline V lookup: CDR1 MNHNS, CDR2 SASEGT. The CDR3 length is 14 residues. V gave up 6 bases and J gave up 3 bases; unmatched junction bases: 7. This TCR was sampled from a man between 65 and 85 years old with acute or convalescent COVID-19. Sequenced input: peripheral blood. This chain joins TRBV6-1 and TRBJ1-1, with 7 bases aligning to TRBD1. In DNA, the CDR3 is TGTGCCAGCAGCCGGACAGGTTCGGACACTGAAGCTTTCTTT. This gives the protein CASSRTGSDTEAFF.